Following are 21 T cell receptor beta chains from one sample sequenced in a study of pediatric ulcerative colitis. The rectum was sampled with one to two pinch biopsies at colonoscopy. Data came from immunoSEQ multiplex PCR; TCRdb stores just in-frame clones and leaves some out. The data hold tens of thousands of clones, with around 64% observed a single time. Sequencing was performed on gut tissue. The receptors shown here come from a boy aged 5-17 years with severe ulcerative colitis.

The chain joins TRBV19 to TRBJ2-1, with 8 bases that match TRBD2. CDR3 length: 13 residues. CDR1 and CDR2 (germline): LNHDA, SQIVND (reference sequence). CDR3 loop: CVTSAGEYNEQFF. The CDR3 region has the DNA TGTGTTACCTCAGCGGGGGAATACAATGAGCAGTTCTTC.

The chain links TRBV7-9 to TRBJ2-7; D remains unclear. CDR1 and CDR2 from the germline V gene are SEHNR and FQNEAQ (reference sequence). With 4 bases removed from V and 0 bases from J, the gap between germline ends came to 7 bases. The CDR3 runs 13 residues. The CDR3 region is CASSYSSSYEQYF. CDR3 coding DNA: TGTGCCAGCAGCTACAGCAGCTCCTACGAGCAGTACTTC.

J is TRBJ1-5 and V is TRBV2; D call uncertain. This CDR3 comprises 11 residues. Looked up from germline, CDR1 is SNHLY and CDR2 is FYNNEI. V lost 4 bases to trimming and J lost 5 bases, with 3 bases between them. The CDR3 sequence: CASSGDQPQHF. The CDR3 region has the DNA TGTGCCAGCAGTGGAGATCAGCCCCAGCATTTT.

For the CDR3, the DNA is TGTGCCAGCAGCGGACCCGTAGCGGGGGGCGGCGAGCAGTACTTC. Protein: CASSGPVAGGGEQYF. The chain recombines TRBV9 with TRBJ2-7, with 10 bases fitting TRBD2. Germline V gene data show CDR1 as SGDLS and CDR2 as YYNGEE. The CDR3 spans 15 residues. V lost 3 bases, J lost 6 bases, and 9 bases stayed unmatched. Full variable domain (remainder filled in from reference TRBV9 and TRBJ2-7): DSGVTQTPKHLITATGQRVTLRCSPRSGDLSVYWYQQSLDQGLQFLIQYYNGEERAKGNILERFSAQQFPDLHSELNLSSLELGDSALYFCASSGPVAGGGEQYFGPGTRLTVT.

The chain combines TRBV6-6 with TRBJ1-5; no clear D gene. The germline V gene has CDR1 MNHNY and CDR2 SVGAGI (reference sequence). The CDR3 runs to 16 residues. The V and J ends lost 0 bases and 0 bases respectively, with 9 bases between them. CDR3 in DNA: TGTGCCAGCAGTTACTCAACACGGTATAGCAATCAGCCCCAGCATTTT. Its protein is CASSYSTRYSNQPQHF.

This clone was seen only once. The rearrangement links TRBV4-1 to TRBJ2-2; the D gene is possibly TRBD2 (6 bases). V shed 0 bases and J shed 4 bases, with 15 bases lying between them. CDR3 size: 17 residues. Germline CDR1 and CDR2: MGHRA and YSYEKL. CDR3 in amino acids: CASSQESGGGSTGELFF. Here the CDR3 DNA reads TGCGCCAGCAGCCAAGAGAGTGGGGGAGGCAGCACCGGGGAGCTGTTTTTT.

The chain carries TRBV2 and TRBJ1-3, with D hard to call. Germline CDR1 is SNHLY and CDR2 is FYNNEI. There are 14 residues in the CDR3. V was trimmed by 7 bases and J by 2 bases, leaving 12 bases between them. CDR3 sequence reads: CASNLRGPGNTIYF. For the CDR3, the DNA is TGTGCCAGCAACCTTAGAGGGCCTGGAAACACCATATATTTT.

The rearrangement links TRBV7-2 to TRBJ1-2, with D perhaps matching TRBD1 (5 bases). V was shortened by 6 bases and J by 8 bases, with 13 bases between the two germline ends. CDR1 is SGHTA, CDR2 FQGNSA, per germline. CDR3 size: 12 residues. The CDR3 DNA follows: TGTGCCAGCAGGCCAACAGGAGGCGGCTACACCTTC. Translated, it gives CASRPTGGGYTF.

V and J are TRBV7-8 and TRBJ2-2, with TRBD1 matching over 8 bases. There are 16 residues in the CDR3. The germline V gene encodes CDR1 SGHVS and CDR2 FQNEAQ. V gave up 5 bases and J gave up 6 bases; unmatched junction bases: 11. The CDR3, as DNA: TGTGCCAGCAGCCCCACAGGGGGGAGTTGGGCCGGGGAGCTGTTTTTT. This gives the protein CASSPTGGSWAGELFF.

The chain is built from TRBV5-1 and TRBJ1-3, with D uncertain. The germline CDR1 and CDR2 sequences are SGHRS and YFSETQ. The CDR3 contains 16 residues. The V and J ends lost 0 bases and 0 bases respectively, with 10 bases between them. CDR3 bases: TGCGCCAGCAGCTTGGCGCCGGTTAGCTCTGGAAACACCATATATTTT. Protein sequence: CASSLAPVSSGNTIYF. Filled out from reference TRBV5-1 and TRBJ1-3, the complete variable domain reads KAGVTQTPRYLIKTRGQQVTLSCSPISGHRSVSWYQQTPGQGLQFLFEYFSETQRNKGNFPGRFSGRQFSNSRSEMNVSTLELGDSALYLCASSLAPVSSGNTIYFGEGSWLTVV.

The genes are TRBV11-3 and TRBJ2-5; tentative D call: TRBD2 (7 bases). The V and J ends lost 5 bases and 6 bases respectively, with 22 bases between them. This CDR3 has 16 residues. Germline CDR1 SGHNT, CDR2 YENEEA. CDR3 in amino acids: CASSPGGVLGVKTQYF. The CDR3 bases are TGTGCCAGCAGCCCGGGGGGCGTTCTGGGGGTAAAGACCCAGTACTTC.

The genes are TRBV7-2 and TRBJ1-6, with unresolved D. Trimming took 5 bases from V and 11 from J, leaving 13 bases between them. CDR3 size: 13 residues. Germline CDR1 SGHTA, CDR2 FQGNSA. CDR3 protein: CASSVYNQAPLHF. CDR3 sequence (DNA): TGTGCCAGCAGCGTCTACAATCAGGCACCCCTCCACTTT. The entire variable domain, with the rest obtained from reference TRBV7-2 and TRBJ1-6, is as follows: GAGVSQSPSNKVTEKGKDVELRCDPISGHTALYWYRQSLGQGLEFLIYFQGNSAPDKSGLPSDRFSAERTGGSVSTLTIQRTQQEDSAVYLCASSVYNQAPLHFGNGTRLTVT.

The rearrangement links TRBV28 to TRBJ1-2; no clear D gene. CDR3 size: 13 residues. Germline V CDR1 and CDR2: MDHEN, SYDVKM. Trimming took 2 bases from V and 8 from J, leaving 12 bases between them. CDR3 region: CASSLMELRGYTF. CDR3 DNA: TGTGCCAGCAGTTTAATGGAATTAAGGGGCTACACCTTC.

The chain is built from TRBV5-6 and TRBJ1-1; D gene uncertain. CDR1 and CDR2 from the germline V gene are SGHDT and YYEEEE. The ends were cut back, 4 bases at V and 5 bases at J, with 6 bases in the middle. This CDR3 has 11 residues. CDR3 protein: CASSTETEAFF. CDR3 in DNA: TGTGCCAGCAGCACAGAGACTGAAGCTTTCTTT.

The J gene is TRBJ2-7, the V gene TRBV4-1, with 8 bases fitting TRBD1. This CDR3 is 14 amino acids long. J lost 4 bases, V lost 0 bases, and 2 bases had no gene match. From germline, CDR1 is MGHRA and CDR2 YSYEKL. The CDR3 loop reads CASSQEHRGYEQYF. The CDR3 DNA follows: TGCGCCAGCAGCCAAGAGCACAGGGGGTACGAGCAGTACTTC.

This clone was seen a handful of times. The chain combines TRBV13 with TRBJ1-6; 11 positions agree with TRBD1. In germline, CDR1 is PRHDT, CDR2 FYEKMQ (reference sequence). With V trimmed by 2 bases and J by 9 bases, 3 bases remained unmatched. There are 15 residues in the CDR3. The DNA for the CDR3 is TGTGCCAGCAGCTTACGGGACAGGGGGTTTTCACCCCTCCACTTT. Protein: CASSLRDRGFSPLHF.

This clone came up a few times. V gene TRBV9 combines with J gene TRBJ1-1, with D maybe TRBD1 (5 bases). Germline assignment: CDR1 SGDLS and CDR2 YYNGEE. V dropped 4 bases and J dropped 5 bases, with 15 bases sitting between them. The CDR3 totals 14 residues. CDR3 residues: CASSKETVLTEAFF. CDR3 coding DNA: TGTGCCAGCAGCAAAGAGACAGTTTTGACTGAAGCTTTCTTT.

The CDR3 region is CASSASGGSPLHF. The DNA of the CDR3 is TGTGCCAGCAGCGCCTCAGGGGGTTCACCCCTCCACTTT. This chain joins TRBV7-3 and TRBJ1-6; 7 bases are a match to TRBD1. CDR1 and CDR2 from the germline V gene are SGHTA and FQGTGA. The CDR3 is 13 residues long. Trimming at V came to 5 bases and at J to 9 bases, leaving 4 bases not matched to a gene.

This chain joins TRBV5-1 and TRBJ2-2; D gene unclear. V lost 0 bases and J lost 3, with 6 bases in between. The germline V gene has CDR1 SGHRS and CDR2 YFSETQ. There are 14 residues in the CDR3. CDR3 DNA sequence: TGCGCCAGCAGCTTGGGGGCAGACACCGGGGAGCTGTTTTTT. Amino acids: CASSLGADTGELFF.

The rearrangement joins TRBV27 to TRBJ1-1; 9 nucleotides agree with TRBD1. CDR1 is MNHEY, CDR2 SMNVEV, per germline (reference sequence). The CDR3 has 14 amino acids. V lost 8 bases, J lost 5 bases, and 9 bases stayed unmatched. The CDR3, as DNA: TGTGCCAGCTTTTCTCGGGACAGGGAGACTGAAGCTTTCTTT. Amino acids: CASFSRDRETEAFF.

V usage is TRBV29-1 and J usage is TRBJ1-2, with 8 bases lining up with TRBD1. Germline CDR1 SQVTM, CDR2 ANQGSEA. V dropped 6 bases and J dropped 10; count of bases not matched to a gene: 7. The CDR3 contains 11 residues. CDR3 protein: CSVSDRAYYTF. In nucleotides, the CDR3 is TGCAGCGTATCGGACAGGGCGTACTACACCTTC.